The 17 T cell receptor beta chains presented below share a single source sample, sequenced in a study of regulatory T cells in long-lasting Graves disease. Time point described: persistent/refractory GD, antithyroid drugs over 5 years with positive TRAb. Generation of the TCR library employed RNA extracted from PBMCs. CDR3 regions were amplified by Arm-PCR using iRepertoire HTBI primers to build TCR beta libraries. TCRdb re-derived calls from the multiplex PCR reads in MiXCR, one entry per CDR3 protein. The top ten hold 40% to 50% of the sample, which has 600,000 to 800,000 distinct CDR3 sequences, around 30% seen once. The sample here was peripheral blood mononuclear cells (PBMCs), taken when the disease was refractory, from a patient treated with antithyroid drugs. Every receptor here comes from a female donor with Graves disease.

The rearrangement uses TRBV5-1 and TRBJ2-5, with TRBD1 matching 9 bases. V was clipped by 3 bases and J by 1 base; unmatched bases: 7. CDR1 and CDR2 from the germline V gene are SGHRS and YFSETQ. CDR3 length equals 16 residues. This chain's CDR3 is CASSSPGQGPQETQYF. DNA for the CDR3: TGCGCCAGCAGCTCTCCGGGACAGGGTCCCCAAGAGACCCAGTACTTC.

This clonotype has just a few counts. The chain carries TRBV30 and TRBJ1-1; D might be TRBD1 (6 bases). In germline, CDR1 is GTSNPN, CDR2 SVGIG (reference sequence). The germline V and J ends were trimmed by 7 bases and 7 bases, with 19 bases remaining between them. CDR3 length: 13 residues. CDR3 amino acids: CASTSTLQGEAFF. In DNA, the CDR3 is TGTGCCTCCACCTCAACACTACAGGGTGAAGCTTTCTTT.

This rearrangement joins TRBV18 to TRBJ1-1; D gene ambiguous. The germline V and J ends were trimmed by 3 bases and 7 bases, with 9 bases remaining between them. The CDR3 length is 12 residues. Germline CDR1 and CDR2: KGHSH and LQKENI. CDR3 sequence (DNA): TGTGCCAGCTCACCCCAACGAGATGAAGCTTTCTTT. Amino acid sequence: CASSPQRDEAFF.

This chain connects TRBV6-2 or TRBV6-3 to TRBJ1-5, with TRBD1 identical over 7 bases. Trimming cost V 6 bases and J 4 bases; bases outside gene matches: 18. The CDR3 runs to 18 residues. Germline V gene sequence: CDR1 MNHEY, CDR2 SVGEGT. The CDR3 region is CASSLSERSWDRNQPQHF. CDR3 DNA sequence: TGTGCCAGCAGCCTCTCTGAAAGAAGTTGGGACAGAAATCAGCCCCAGCATTTT.

This clonotype came up many times. This sequence joins TRBV11-2 and TRBJ2-4; no clear D gene. CDR1 and CDR2 (germline): SGHAT, FQNNGV. The CDR3 runs to 13 residues. Trimming removed 0 bases at V and 3 bases at J, with 3 bases between. The CDR3 reads CASSLEYKNIQYF. In nucleotides, the CDR3 is TGTGCCAGCAGCTTAGAGTACAAAAACATTCAGTACTTC.

In the case of this clonotype: Just one base apart from a much larger clone, this may be a read error. This CDR3 fails to terminate in the conserved phenylalanine or tryptophan, so it likely reflects a read error. This chain joins TRBV2 and TRBJ1-2; a weak D match, TRBD1 (5 bases). CDR3 length equals 14 residues. V lost 7 bases and J lost 1, with 13 bases in between. Germline V lookup: CDR1 SNHLY, CDR2 FYNNEI. This CDR3 reads CASIGRASNYGYTL. Written as DNA, the CDR3 is TGTGCCAGCATTGGCAGGGCCAGTAACTATGGCTACACCCTC.

The sample holds many counts of this clonotype. The chain recombines TRBV6-5 with TRBJ1-1; 7 bases agree with TRBD1. Germline CDR1 and CDR2: MNHEY and SVGAGI. The CDR3 totals 13 residues. V trimming: 2 bases; J trimming: 3 bases; junction bases outside the gene matches: 0. CDR3 nucleotide sequence: TGTGCCAGCAGTTACCAGGGGGACACTGAAGCTTTCTTT. Translation gives CASSYQGDTEAFF.

This chain joins TRBV20-1 and TRBJ2-5; D may be TRBD1 or TRBD2 (5 bases each). The CDR3 sequence is 15 residues long. Germline CDR1 reads DFQATT; CDR2 reads SNEGSKA (reference sequence). Trimming left V 3 bases short and J 4 bases short, with 18 bases between. The DNA of the CDR3 is TGCAGTGCTAGGGTAACAGGACTTGGGCGAGAGACCCAGTACTTC. Translating it yields CSARVTGLGRETQYF.

This chain links TRBV12-3 or TRBV12-4 with TRBJ2-1; D is unresolved. V lost 8 bases and J lost 9, with 20 bases in between. This CDR3 has 14 residues. In DNA form, the CDR3 reads TGTGCCAGCCTCGGTTCTTGGGGATCGGTTGAGCAGTTCTTC. Translated, it gives CASLGSWGSVEQFF.

The rearrangement uses TRBV20-1 and TRBJ1-5; 7 bases agree with TRBD1. V gave up 5 bases and J gave up 2 bases; unmatched junction bases: 9. This CDR3 has 15 residues. Germline loops: CDR1 DFQATT, CDR2 SNEGSKA (reference sequence). The DNA of the CDR3 is TGCAGTGCTTCTCGGACAGGCGGAGGCAATCAGCCCCAGCATTTT. It is translated as CSASRTGGGNQPQHF.

The table lists this clonotype with many counts. This sequence joins TRBV27 and TRBJ1-2; D might be TRBD1 (5 bases). The V gene's germline CDR1 is MNHEY and CDR2 SMNVEV (reference sequence). CDR3 length: 16 residues. V gave up 3 bases and J gave up 4 bases, with 18 bases separating them. CDR3 in amino acids: CASSFRGSRQSYGYTF. CDR3 sequence (DNA): TGTGCCAGCAGTTTTAGGGGCTCCCGCCAGTCCTATGGCTACACCTTC.

The rearrangement links TRBV3-1 to TRBJ1-2, with 7 bases lining up with TRBD1. The J segment lost 7 bases and the V segment lost 3 bases, leaving 11 bases of the junction unmatched. This CDR3 is 15 amino acids long. The V gene's germline CDR1 is LGHDT and CDR2 YNNKEL (reference sequence). In nucleotides, the CDR3 is TGTGCCAGCAGCCACCTACCCGACAGGGTTGTTGGCTACACCTTC. Encoded protein: CASSHLPDRVVGYTF.

This clonotype was detected a few times. The chain has TRBV20-1 and TRBJ2-6; D tentatively reads TRBD1 or TRBD2 (5 bases each). The CDR3 is made up of 17 amino acids. V lost 0 bases and J 2 bases, leaving 14 bases between the germline ends. The germline CDR1 and CDR2 sequences are DFQATT and SNEGSKA (reference sequence). The CDR3 DNA is TGCAGTGCTAGAGATCATGGGGGATTACCTGGGGCCAACGTCCTGACTTTC. Translation: CSARDHGGLPGANVLTF.

This clonotype was detected many times. V gene TRBV11-2 combines with J gene TRBJ1-1; no firm D call. The CDR3 totals 15 residues. V was clipped by 8 bases and J by 4 bases, with 20 bases between them. From germline, CDR1 is SGHAT and CDR2 FQNNGV. CDR3 DNA sequence: TGTGCCAGCGCCCCAAGTCTGGGCGGCTTCACTGAAGCTTTCTTT. This encodes CASAPSLGGFTEAFF.

The J gene is TRBJ1-3, the V gene TRBV30; D gene unclear. CDR1 is GTSNPN and CDR2 is SVGIG in the germline V gene (reference sequence). The CDR3 loop spans 15 amino acids. Trimming stripped 3 bases from V and 0 bases from J, with 12 bases between. The CDR3 coding sequence is TGTGCCTGGAGACCTCCCTGGAGCTCTGGAAACACCATATATTTT. Its protein is CAWRPPWSSGNTIYF.

The rearrangement uses TRBV20-1 and TRBJ1-1; D is unclear. The CDR3 totals 11 residues. The germline CDR1 and CDR2 sequences are DFQATT and SNEGSKA (reference sequence). The CDR3: CKVGLVTEAFF. The CDR3 DNA sequence: TGCAAGGTTGGACTGGTGACTGAAGCTTTCTTT.

This clonotype was seen repeatedly, ten times or more. The chain is built from TRBV5-4 and TRBJ1-2; TRBD1 matches 8 bases. CDR1 and CDR2 from the germline V gene are SGHNT and YYREEE (reference sequence). The CDR3 sequence is 17 residues long. The CDR3 DNA sequence: TGTCGTCCCCCATGGACAGGGACTTCCATCCCTAACTATGGCTACACCTTC. Protein: CRPPWTGTSIPNYGYTF.